This TCR beta chain was sequenced during a study of T-cell reconstitution after alpha-beta-depleted transplantation in children. Study-level points and caveats: Fresh T-cell production supplied most of the T-cell counts and diversity seen one year after transplant. It was surviving recipient T cells and thymic progenitors that gave some patients high TCRbeta diversity at day 60. Approximately two months post-transplant, alpha-beta T cells reportedly originated from several hundred expanded graft clones.

There are a few counts of this clonotype. The antigen is not known. The CDR3 spans 16 residues. Losses at the gene ends were 6 bases for V and 6 bases for J; bases not matched to a gene: 8. The V gene's germline CDR1 is MNHEY and CDR2 SMNVEV (reference sequence). Molecular barcoding with unique molecular identifiers was used for the TCRbeta library. TCRdb processed the PCR reads anew with MiXCR; each CDR3 protein has one entry. The sample lists nearly 350,000 distinct CDR3 sequences, around 15% occurring once. The TCR originated in a male patient under 10 years old who had a stem cell transplant for acute lymphoblastic leukemia, so the T cells may come from the graft donor. Sequencing was performed on PBMCs, mostly from graft donor cells, taken 360 days after TCRalphabeta/CD19-depleted stem cell transplant. The V gene is TRBV27, the J gene TRBJ1-6; 10 bases match TRBD1. CDR3 loop: CASRALDRGFNSPLHF. CDR3 DNA sequence: TGTGCCAGCAGGGCCCTGGACAGGGGGTTTAATTCACCCCTCCACTTT.